The sequence of this T cell receptor beta chain was determined in a study of T cell responses to AZD1222 COVID-19 vaccine. Study outcomes and limitations: Across the whole spike, CD4 TCRs peaked at regions 160-218 and 743-854. Females made up more of the donors, who were largely white British, and clonal diversity may have come out too low.

On this clone: Its antigen is currently unknown.

The table came from immunoSEQ multiplex PCR; TCRdb's copy has only in-frame clones and leaves some out. The data contain about 83,000 clones, about 84% of them seen just once; the ten biggest clones take up roughly 8.7%. From germline, CDR1 is SGDLS and CDR2 YYNGEE. This CDR3 is built from 14 residues. V lost 1 base to trimming and J lost 3 bases, with 9 bases between them. The chain has TRBV9 and TRBJ2-3, with a weak D call TRBD2 (7 bases). The sample consisted of peripheral blood, taken on day 0 of AZD1222 vaccination. The clonotype was recovered from an adult in good health. The CDR3 DNA reads TGTGCCAGCAGCGTAAGGGGGGGTACAGATACGCAGTATTTT. Amino acids: CASSVRGGTDTQYF.